The 8 T cell receptor beta chains reported below all come from one sample, sequenced in a study of human T cells and chemical hapten exposure. One entry per CDR3 protein results from TCRdb running MiXCR on the RACE reads. This table has nearly 95,000 distinct CDR3 sequences, 11% appearing once. Indicated time point: patch test 2, 6 weeks after DPC sensitization. This sample's treatment: therapeutic diphenylcyclopropenone sensitization with weekly scalp DPC. The sample here was whole blood, taken in connection with sensitization to the hapten diphenylcyclopropenone (DPC). These receptors were obtained from a man aged 35 to 55 with alopecia areata. Some clones in this sample may be carry-over from other donors' samples.

At least ten counts were recorded for this clonotype. The chain employs TRBV7-3 and TRBJ2-4; no definite D call. V was pared by 4 bases and J by 8 bases, with 15 bases between. Germline V gene sequence: CDR1 SGHTA, CDR2 FQGTGA. The CDR3 totals 14 residues. This chain's CDR3 is CASSSSPHADIQYF. For the CDR3, the DNA is TGTGCCAGCAGCTCTAGTCCCCATGCGGACATTCAGTACTTC.

The chain is built from TRBV6-2 or TRBV6-3 and TRBJ2-5; 7 nucleotides agree with TRBD1. The CDR3 covers 15 residues. From germline, CDR1 is MNHEY and CDR2 SVGEGT. V shed 5 bases, J shed 3 bases, and the junction held 9 bases outside the gene matches. CDR3: CASSRGQTSKETQYF. The CDR3 nucleotides are TGTGCCAGCAGTCGGGGACAGACTTCCAAAGAGACCCAGTACTTC.

This clonotype was found a few times. This chain uses TRBV7-2 with TRBJ1-3, with no clear D. Per the germline V gene, CDR1 is SGHTA and CDR2 is FQGNSA. The V gene lost 4 bases and the J gene lost 5 bases, with 9 bases spanning the gap. The CDR3 totals 13 residues. CDR3 protein: CASSSYGRNTIYF. CDR3 nucleotide sequence: TGTGCCAGCAGCTCATATGGTAGAAACACCATATATTTT.

This clonotype has more than one count but fewer than ten. This rearrangement joins TRBV7-9 to TRBJ2-7, with no clear D. V was trimmed by 5 bases and J by 7 bases, leaving 9 bases between them. CDR1 and CDR2 (germline): SEHNR, FQNEAQ (reference sequence). The CDR3 sequence is 11 residues long. The CDR3 nucleotides are TGTGCCAGCAGCCAGGACCAAGAGCAGTACGTC. The encoded protein is CASSQDQEQYV.

This chain joins TRBV12-3 or TRBV12-4 and TRBJ1-2; D gene unclear. V was trimmed by 5 bases and J by 6 bases, leaving 13 bases between them. The CDR3 length is 13 residues. This CDR3 is CASSQVRTDGYTF. The CDR3 nucleotides read TGTGCCAGCAGTCAGGTCCGGACGGATGGCTACACCTTC.

The chain uses TRBV5-4 and TRBJ1-4; no reliable D call. Between the trimmed V and J ends, which lost 5 bases and 4 bases, there was a span of 15 bases. Per the germline V gene, CDR1 is SGHNT and CDR2 is YYREEE (reference sequence). CDR3 length: 15 amino acids. The DNA of the CDR3 is TGTGCCAGCAGGAAGGGCGAGGGAAGTAATGAAAAACTGTTTTTT. Protein sequence: CASRKGEGSNEKLFF.

The table lists this clonotype with a few counts. V is TRBV7-9 and J is TRBJ1-1; 8 bases are a match to TRBD1. The CDR3 length is 15 residues. Losses at the gene ends were 0 bases for V and 5 bases for J; bases not matched to a gene: 5. The germline CDR1 and CDR2 sequences are SEHNR and FQNEAQ (reference sequence). DNA of the CDR3: TGTGCCAGCAGCTTAGCTGGGAACAGGGGGACTGAAGCTTTCTTT. As protein: CASSLAGNRGTEAFF.

This clonotype was counted only a few times. The J gene is TRBJ2-7, the V gene TRBV5-1; the D gene is possibly TRBD1 (6 bases). Germline V gene sequence: CDR1 SGHRS, CDR2 YFSETQ. There are 16 residues in the CDR3. V shed 0 bases and J shed 6 bases, with 19 bases lying between them. In DNA, the CDR3 is TGCGCCAGCAGCTTGGAATATGGGCGGCCGACAGGCGAGCAGTACTTC. The encoded protein is CASSLEYGRPTGEQYF.